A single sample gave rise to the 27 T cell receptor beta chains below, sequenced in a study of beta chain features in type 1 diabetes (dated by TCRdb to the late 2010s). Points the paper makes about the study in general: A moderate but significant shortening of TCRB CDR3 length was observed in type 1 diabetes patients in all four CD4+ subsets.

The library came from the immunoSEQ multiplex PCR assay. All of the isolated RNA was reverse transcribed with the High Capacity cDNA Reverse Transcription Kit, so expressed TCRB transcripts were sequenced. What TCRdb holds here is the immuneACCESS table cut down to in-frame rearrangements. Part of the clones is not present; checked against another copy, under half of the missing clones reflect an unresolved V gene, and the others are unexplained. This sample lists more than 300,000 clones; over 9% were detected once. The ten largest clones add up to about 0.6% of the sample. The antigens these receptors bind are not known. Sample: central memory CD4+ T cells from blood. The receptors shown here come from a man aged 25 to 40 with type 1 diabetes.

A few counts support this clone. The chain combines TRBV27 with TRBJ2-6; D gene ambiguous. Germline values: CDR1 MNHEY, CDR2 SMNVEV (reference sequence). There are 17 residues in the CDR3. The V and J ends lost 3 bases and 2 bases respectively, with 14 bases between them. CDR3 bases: TGTGCCAGCAGTTTGGTCGGTAACGGTCCTGGGGCCAACGTCCTGACTTTC. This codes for CASSLVGNGPGANVLTF.

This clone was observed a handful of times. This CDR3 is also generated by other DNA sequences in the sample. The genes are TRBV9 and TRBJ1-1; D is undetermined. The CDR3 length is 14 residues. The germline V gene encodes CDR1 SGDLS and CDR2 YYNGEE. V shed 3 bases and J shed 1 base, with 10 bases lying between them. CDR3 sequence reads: CASSARSGNTEAFF. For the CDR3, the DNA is TGTGCCAGCAGCGCCCGGAGTGGGAACACTGAAGCTTTCTTT.

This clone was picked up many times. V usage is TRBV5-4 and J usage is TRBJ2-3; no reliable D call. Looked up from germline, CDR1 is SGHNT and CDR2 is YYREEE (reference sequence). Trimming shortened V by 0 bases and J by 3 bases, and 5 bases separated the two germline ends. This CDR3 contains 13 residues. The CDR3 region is CASSLGGTDTQYF. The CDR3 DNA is TGTGCCAGCAGCTTGGGGGGAACAGATACGCAGTATTTT.

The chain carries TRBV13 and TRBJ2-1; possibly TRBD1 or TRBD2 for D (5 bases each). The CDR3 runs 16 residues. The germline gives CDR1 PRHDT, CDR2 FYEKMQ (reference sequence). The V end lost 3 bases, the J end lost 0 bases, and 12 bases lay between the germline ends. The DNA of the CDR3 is TGTGCCAGCAGCTTTGGCGAGGGGAGCTCCTACAATGAGCAGTTCTTC. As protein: CASSFGEGSSYNEQFF. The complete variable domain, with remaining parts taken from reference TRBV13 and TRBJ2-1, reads AAGVIQSPRHLIKEKRETATLKCYPIPRHDTVYWYQQGPGQDPQFLISFYEKMQSDKGSIPDRFSAQQFSDYHSELNMSSLELGDSALYFCASSFGEGSSYNEQFFGPGTRLTVL.

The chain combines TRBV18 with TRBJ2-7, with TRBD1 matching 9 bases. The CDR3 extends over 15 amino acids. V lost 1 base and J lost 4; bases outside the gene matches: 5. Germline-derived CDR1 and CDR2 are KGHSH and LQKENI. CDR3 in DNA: TGTGCCAGCTCACCACAGGGACAGGGCCATTACGAGCAGTACTTC. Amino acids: CASSPQGQGHYEQYF.

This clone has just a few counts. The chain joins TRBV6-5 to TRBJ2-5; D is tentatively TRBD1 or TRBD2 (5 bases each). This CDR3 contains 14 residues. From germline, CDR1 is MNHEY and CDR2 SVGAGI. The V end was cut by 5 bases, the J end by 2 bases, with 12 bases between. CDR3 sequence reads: CASSRGVNQETQYF. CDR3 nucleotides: TGTGCCAGCAGTAGAGGGGTGAATCAAGAGACCCAGTACTTC.

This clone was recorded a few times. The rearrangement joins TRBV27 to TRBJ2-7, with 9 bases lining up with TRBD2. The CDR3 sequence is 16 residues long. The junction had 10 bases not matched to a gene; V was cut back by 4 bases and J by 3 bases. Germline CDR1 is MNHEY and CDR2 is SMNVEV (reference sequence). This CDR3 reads CASSSLAGRRDYEQYF. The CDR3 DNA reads TGTGCCAGCAGTTCCCTAGCGGGGCGGAGGGACTACGAGCAGTACTTC.

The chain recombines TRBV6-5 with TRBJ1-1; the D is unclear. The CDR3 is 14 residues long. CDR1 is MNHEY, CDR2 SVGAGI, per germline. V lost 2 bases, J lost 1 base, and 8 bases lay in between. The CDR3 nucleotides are TGTGCCAGCAGTTACAGTAGGGAGAACACTGAAGCTTTCTTT. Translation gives CASSYSRENTEAFF.

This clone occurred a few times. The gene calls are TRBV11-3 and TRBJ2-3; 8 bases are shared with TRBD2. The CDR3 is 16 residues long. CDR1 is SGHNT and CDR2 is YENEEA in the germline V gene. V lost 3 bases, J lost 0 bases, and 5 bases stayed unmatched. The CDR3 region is CASSFKRERSTDTQYF. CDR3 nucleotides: TGTGCCAGCAGCTTTAAGCGGGAGAGAAGCACAGATACGCAGTATTTT.

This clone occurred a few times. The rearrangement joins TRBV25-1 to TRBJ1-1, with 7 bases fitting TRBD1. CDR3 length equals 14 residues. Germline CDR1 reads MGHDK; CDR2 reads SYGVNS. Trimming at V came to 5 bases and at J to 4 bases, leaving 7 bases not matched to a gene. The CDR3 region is CASSQTGSGTEAFF. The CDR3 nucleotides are TGTGCCAGCAGTCAGACAGGGTCGGGCACTGAAGCTTTCTTT.

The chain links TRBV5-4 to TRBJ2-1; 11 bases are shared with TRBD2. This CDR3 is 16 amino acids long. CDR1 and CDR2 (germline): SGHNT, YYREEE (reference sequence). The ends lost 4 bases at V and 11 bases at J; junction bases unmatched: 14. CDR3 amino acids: CASSQDLLAGGVKQFF. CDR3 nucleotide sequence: TGTGCCAGCAGCCAAGATCTGCTAGCGGGAGGAGTTAAGCAGTTCTTC. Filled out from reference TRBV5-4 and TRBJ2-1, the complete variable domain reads ETGVTQSPTHLIKTRGQQVTLRCSSQSGHNTVSWYQQALGQGPQFIFQYYREEENGRGNFPPRFSGLQFPNYSSELNVNALELDDSALYLCASSQDLLAGGVKQFFGPGTRLTVL.

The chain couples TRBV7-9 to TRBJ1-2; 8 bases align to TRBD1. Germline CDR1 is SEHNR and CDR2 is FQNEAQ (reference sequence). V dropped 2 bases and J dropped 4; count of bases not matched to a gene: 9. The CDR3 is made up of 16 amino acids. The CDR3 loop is CASSLTGDRTIYGYTF. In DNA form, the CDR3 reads TGTGCCAGCAGCTTAACCGGGGACAGGACAATCTATGGCTACACCTTC.

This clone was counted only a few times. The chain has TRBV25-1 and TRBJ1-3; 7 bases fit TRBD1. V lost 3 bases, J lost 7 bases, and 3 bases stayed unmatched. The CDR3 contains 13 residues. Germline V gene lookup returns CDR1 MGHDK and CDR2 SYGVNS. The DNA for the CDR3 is TGTGCCAGCAGTGACAGGGGGTGGAACACCATATATTTT. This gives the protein CASSDRGWNTIYF. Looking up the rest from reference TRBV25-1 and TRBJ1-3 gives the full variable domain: EADIYQTPRYLVIGTGKKITLECSQTMGHDKMYWYQQDPGMELHLIHYSYGVNSTEKGDLSSESTVSRIRTEHFPLTLESARPSHTSQYLCASSDRGWNTIYFGEGSWLTVV.

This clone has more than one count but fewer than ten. CDR3: CASSLGSGTGRETQYF. In nucleotides, the CDR3 is TGTGCCAGCAGCTTGGGGTCCGGGACAGGGCGGGAGACCCAGTACTTC. The chain employs TRBV11-3 and TRBJ2-5, with 9 bases that match TRBD1. The CDR3 runs 16 residues. Germline V gene sequence: CDR1 SGHNT, CDR2 YENEEA. Trimming at V came to 3 bases and at J to 5 bases, leaving 10 bases not matched to a gene.

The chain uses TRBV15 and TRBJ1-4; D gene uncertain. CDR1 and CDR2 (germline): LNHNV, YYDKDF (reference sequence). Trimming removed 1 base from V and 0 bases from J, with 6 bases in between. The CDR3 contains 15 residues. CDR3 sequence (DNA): TGTGCCACCAGCAGAGCAGGAACAACTAATGAAAAACTGTTTTTT. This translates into CATSRAGTTNEKLFF.

The CDR3 spells CASSSRPTGGEQFF. DNA for the CDR3: TGTGCCAGCAGCTCCCGTCCGACAGGCGGTGAGCAGTTCTTC. This sequence joins TRBV7-2 and TRBJ2-1; possible D gene TRBD1, 6 bases. The CDR3 has 14 amino acids. V was pared by 4 bases and J by 9 bases, with 16 bases between. Germline loops: CDR1 SGHTA, CDR2 FQGNSA. The full variable domain, rest sourced from reference TRBV7-2 and TRBJ2-1, is GAGVSQSPSNKVTEKGKDVELRCDPISGHTALYWYRQSLGQGLEFLIYFQGNSAPDKSGLPSDRFSAERTGGSVSTLTIQRTQQEDSAVYLCASSSRPTGGEQFFGPGTRLTVL.

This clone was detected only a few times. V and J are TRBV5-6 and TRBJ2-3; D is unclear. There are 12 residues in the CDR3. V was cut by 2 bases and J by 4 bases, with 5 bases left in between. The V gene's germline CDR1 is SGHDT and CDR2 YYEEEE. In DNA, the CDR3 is TGTGCCAGCAGCTTCTTAGCAGATACGCAGTATTTT. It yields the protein CASSFLADTQYF. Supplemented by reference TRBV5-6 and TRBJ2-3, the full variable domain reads DAGVTQSPTHLIKTRGQQVTLRCSPKSGHDTVSWYQQALGQGPQFIFQYYEEEERQRGNFPDRFSGHQFPNYSSELNVNALLLGDSALYLCASSFLADTQYFGPGTRLTVL.

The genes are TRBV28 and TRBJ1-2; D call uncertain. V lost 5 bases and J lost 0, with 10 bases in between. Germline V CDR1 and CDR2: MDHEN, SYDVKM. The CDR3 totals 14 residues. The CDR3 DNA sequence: TGTGCCAGCAGTGTCGCTGCTTCTAACTATGGCTACACCTTC. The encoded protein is CASSVAASNYGYTF.

Here the CDR3 DNA reads TGTGCCACCTCCGGGACAGGCTTCTACGAGCAGTACTTC. Translating it yields CATSGTGFYEQYF. The V gene is TRBV6-1, the J gene TRBJ2-7; 8 bases match TRBD1. Germline loops: CDR1 MNHNS, CDR2 SASEGT. The CDR3 is 13 amino acids. V lost 10 bases and J lost 3; bases outside the gene matches: 8.

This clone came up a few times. CDR3 nucleotides: TGTGCCAGCAGCTTAAACGCCGGCCAGGGGCCCACCGGGGAGCTGTTTTTT. Its translation: CASSLNAGQGPTGELFF. The rearrangement links TRBV7-8 to TRBJ2-2; tentatively, D is TRBD1 (6 bases). The CDR3 spans 17 residues. V was pared by 2 bases and J by 4 bases, with 17 bases between. Germline V lookup: CDR1 SGHVS, CDR2 FQNEAQ.

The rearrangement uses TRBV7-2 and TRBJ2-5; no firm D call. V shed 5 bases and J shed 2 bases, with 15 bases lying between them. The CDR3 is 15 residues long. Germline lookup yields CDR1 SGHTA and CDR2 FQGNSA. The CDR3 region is CASSPRLIKQETQYF. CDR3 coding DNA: TGTGCCAGCAGCCCCCGCCTTATCAAACAAGAGACCCAGTACTTC.

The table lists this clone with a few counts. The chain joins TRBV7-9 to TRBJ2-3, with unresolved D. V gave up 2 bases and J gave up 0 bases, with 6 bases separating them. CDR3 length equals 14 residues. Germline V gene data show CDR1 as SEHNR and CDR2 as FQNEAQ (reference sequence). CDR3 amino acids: CASSLIRSTDTQYF. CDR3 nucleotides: TGTGCCAGCAGCTTAATCCGGAGCACAGATACGCAGTATTTT.

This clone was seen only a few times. The CDR3 here is CASPSTISNEQFF. CDR3 bases: TGTGCCTCCCCATCCACCATAAGCAATGAGCAGTTCTTC. V gene TRBV30 combines with J gene TRBJ2-1; D is undetermined. CDR1 and CDR2 (germline): GTSNPN, SVGIG (reference sequence). Deletions cut 7 bases from V and 6 bases from J, with 16 bases between. The CDR3 extends over 13 amino acids.

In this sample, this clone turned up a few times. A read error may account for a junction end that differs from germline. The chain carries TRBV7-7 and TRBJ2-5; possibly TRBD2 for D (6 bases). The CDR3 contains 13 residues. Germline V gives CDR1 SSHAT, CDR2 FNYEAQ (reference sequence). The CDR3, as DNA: TGTGCTAGCAGCCCTCCGGAGGGAGAGACCCAGTACTTC. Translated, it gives CASSPPEGETQYF.

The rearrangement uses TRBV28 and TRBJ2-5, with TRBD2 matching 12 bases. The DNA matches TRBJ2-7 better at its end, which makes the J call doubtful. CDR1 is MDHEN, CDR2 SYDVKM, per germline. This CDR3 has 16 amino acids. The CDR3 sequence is CASSIPTSGSVYEQYF. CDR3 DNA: TGTGCCAGCAGTATTCCGACTAGCGGGAGTGTCTACGAGCAGTACTTC.

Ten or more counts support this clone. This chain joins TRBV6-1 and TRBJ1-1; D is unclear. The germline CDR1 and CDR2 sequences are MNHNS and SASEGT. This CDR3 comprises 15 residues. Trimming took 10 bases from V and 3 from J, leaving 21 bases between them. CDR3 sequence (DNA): TGTGCCACACTAATCGATCCGAATGCGGACACTGAAGCTTTCTTT. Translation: CATLIDPNADTEAFF.

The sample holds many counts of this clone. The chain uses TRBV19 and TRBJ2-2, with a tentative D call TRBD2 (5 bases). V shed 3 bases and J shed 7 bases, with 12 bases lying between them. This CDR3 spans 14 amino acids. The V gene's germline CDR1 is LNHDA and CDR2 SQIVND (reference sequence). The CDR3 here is CASSMAARVGELFF. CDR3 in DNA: TGTGCCAGTAGTATGGCGGCGCGGGTCGGGGAGCTGTTTTTT.